These T cell receptor beta chains were read from a single sample in a study of Graves' ophthalmopathy and Graves' hyperthyroidism. One entry per CDR3 protein results from TCRdb running MiXCR on the multiplex PCR reads. The profile shows hundreds of thousands of distinct CDR3 sequences, roughly an eighth of them singletons. The sample comprised blood. These TCRs come from a woman in her thirties with Graves' ophthalmopathy. Each CDR3 is given with its conserved first and last residue. D genes are given only for firm matches. Clone size is shown for a subset of rows, as once, few, many or a class of expanded clone.

>TRBD1|TRBJ2-3|TRBV5-1|NA
TGCGCCAGCAGCTTGTGGGACAGCTTAGGCACAGATACGCAGTATTTT
CASSLWDSLGTDTQYF
>TRBD1|TRBJ1-1|TRBV15|few
TGTGCCACCAGCAGCTACAGGGGGAGCACTGAAGCTTTCTTT
CATSSYRGSTEAFF
>NA|TRBJ1-1|TRBV6-1|many
TGTGCCAGCATACCGCACTCTCCGGGGACTGAAGCTTTCTTT
CASIPHSPGTEAFF
>NA|TRBJ2-7|TRBV12-3/TRBV12-4|many
TGTGCCAGCAGCAACTCCTACGAGCAGTACTTC
CASSNSYEQYF
>TRBD2|TRBJ2-7|TRBV30|many
TGTGCCTGGAACCAAGCGGGGGCCCCCTACGAGCAGTACTTC
CAWNQAGAPYEQYF
>NA|TRBJ2-2|TRBV6-2/TRBV6-3|NA
TGTGCCAGCAGTATGTCGGAAACCGGGGAGCTGTTTTTT
CASSMSETGELFF
>NA|TRBJ1-1|TRBV20-1|few
TGCAGTGCCATCGACCCAAGGGGCACTGAAGCTTTCTTT
CSAIDPRGTEAFF
>NA|TRBJ1-3|TRBV7-9|many
TGTGCCAGCAGCCCCGGGAGGGAGCCTGGAAACACCATATATTTT
CASSPGREPGNTIYF
>NA|TRBJ1-1|TRBV15|once
TGTGCCACCAGCAGAGATTTTGGGGGCAGAACTGAAGCTTTCTTT
CATSRDFGGRTEAFF
>TRBD1|TRBJ1-2|TRBV19|many
TGTGCCAGTAGTATGCCGGGACAGGGGAACTATGGCTACACCTTC
CASSMPGQGNYGYTF
>NA|TRBJ1-6|TRBV6-1|many
TGTGCCAGCACGGGGAGGGGTAGGAATTCACCCCTCCACTTT
CASTGRGRNSPLHF
>NA|TRBJ1-1|TRBV6-5|NA
TGTGCCAGCAGTACTAAACCGACAGGTTGGGGTGAAGCTTTCTTT
CASSTKPTGWGEAFF
>TRBD2|TRBJ2-2|TRBV5-1|many
TGCGCCAGCAGCGGGACTAGCGGAAACACCGGGGAGCTGTTTTTT
CASSGTSGNTGELFF
>NA|TRBJ1-3|TRBV2|many
TGTGCCAGCTCGGGCGGCGCTGGAAACACCATATATTTT
CASSGGAGNTIYF
>TRBD1|TRBJ1-1|TRBV19|once
TGTGCCAGTAGTATGGCTCAGGGGGCTAGGACTGAAGCTTTCTTT
CASSMAQGARTEAFF